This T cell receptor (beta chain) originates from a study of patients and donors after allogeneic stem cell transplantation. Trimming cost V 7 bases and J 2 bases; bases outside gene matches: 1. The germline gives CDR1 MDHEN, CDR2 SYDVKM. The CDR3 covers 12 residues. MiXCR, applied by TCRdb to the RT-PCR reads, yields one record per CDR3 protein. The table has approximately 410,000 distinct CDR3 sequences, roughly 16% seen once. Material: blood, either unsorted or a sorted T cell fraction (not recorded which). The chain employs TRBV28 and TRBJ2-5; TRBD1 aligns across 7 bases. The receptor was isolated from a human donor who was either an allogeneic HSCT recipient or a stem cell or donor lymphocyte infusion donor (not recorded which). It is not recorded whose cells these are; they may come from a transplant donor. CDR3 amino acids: CASTDRQETQYF. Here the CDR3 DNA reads TGTGCCAGCACGGACAGGCAAGAGACCCAGTACTTC.